The 10 T cell receptor beta chains in this list originate from one sample, sequenced in a study of cytomegalovirus exposure and HLA in healthy donors. 60 Vbeta and 13 Jbeta primers were used in PCR. Assay: immunoSEQ multiplex PCR; the TCRdb copy retains only in-frame clones and omits some. The sample has over 150,000 clones, roughly 85% seen once. The sample comprised PBMCs. The receptors stem from a man aged 40-50 years in good health and CMV-seronegative.

On this clone: Other DNA sequences from this sample encode an identical CDR3 as well. This chain links TRBV7-2 with TRBJ1-6; the D is unclear. The CDR3 runs to 14 residues. The germline V gene has CDR1 SGHTA and CDR2 FQGNSA. The V gene lost 5 bases and the J gene lost 0 bases, with 5 bases spanning the gap. CDR3 coding DNA: TGTGCCAGCAGCCTGAGCTCCTATAATTCACCCCTCCACTTT. Its translation is CASSLSSYNSPLHF.

The rearrangement links TRBV5-4 to TRBJ2-2; no firm D call. V was cut by 1 base and J by 8 bases, with 6 bases left in between. This CDR3 is 12 amino acids long. CDR1 and CDR2 (germline): SGHNT, YYREEE (reference sequence). CDR3 loop: CASSLPRGELFF. CDR3 nucleotide sequence: TGTGCCAGCAGCTTGCCCAGGGGGGAGCTGTTTTTT.

This chain joins TRBV28 and TRBJ2-5, with 7 positions matching TRBD1. The V gene's germline CDR1 is MDHEN and CDR2 SYDVKM. J gave up 7 bases and V 5 bases, and 13 bases lay outside the gene matches. This CDR3 is built from 15 residues. The CDR3 protein is CASSRQGQTWGTQYF. The CDR3 coding sequence is TGTGCCAGCAGTAGACAGGGCCAAACTTGGGGGACCCAGTACTTC. Full variable domain (outside the CDR3, taken from reference TRBV28 and TRBJ2-5): DVKVTQSSRYLVKRTGEKVFLECVQDMDHENMFWYRQDPGLGLRLIYFSYDVKMKEKGDIPEGYSVSREKKERFSLILESASTNQTSMYLCASSRQGQTWGTQYFGPGTRLLVL.

This clone was recorded once. CDR3 in DNA: TGTGCCACCAGCAGAGAGCGGGAGCACGTTGAGCAGTTCTTC. Translating gives CATSREREHVEQFF. V is TRBV15 and J is TRBJ2-1, with 7 nucleotides matching TRBD2. In germline, CDR1 is LNHNV, CDR2 YYDKDF (reference sequence). J gave up 9 bases and V 0 bases, and 5 bases lay outside the gene matches. The CDR3 has 14 amino acids.

The CDR3 loop reads CASRPVLAGGTYEQYF. The CDR3 DNA is TGTGCCAGCAGACCCGTGTTAGCGGGAGGAACCTACGAGCAGTACTTC. The chain uses TRBV7-8 and TRBJ2-7, with 10 bases aligning to TRBD2. Germline V CDR1 and CDR2: SGHVS, FQNEAQ. The V segment lost 6 bases and the J segment 2 bases; nucleotides outside the gene matches: 10. This CDR3 comprises 16 residues.

The genes are TRBV11-1 and TRBJ2-6; a weak D match, TRBD2 (6 bases). Germline V CDR1 and CDR2: SGHAT, FQDESV (reference sequence). With 6 bases removed from V and 2 bases from J, the gap between germline ends came to 14 bases. This CDR3 comprises 16 residues. In nucleotides, the CDR3 is TGTGCCAGCAGGGGAGCCCGGAGGGCTGGGGCCAACGTCCTGACTTTC. Translated: CASRGARRAGANVLTF.

The chain joins TRBV7-6 to TRBJ2-1; D is ambiguous. V was cut by 1 base and J by 4 bases, with 17 bases left in between. This CDR3 region has 17 residues. In germline, CDR1 is SGHVS, CDR2 FNYEAQ. CDR3 DNA: TGTGCCAGCAGCTTAGGATGTAAGACACCCCTATACAATGAGCAGTTCTTC. Protein product: CASSLGCKTPLYNEQFF.

In its sample, this clone was seen once. This chain uses TRBV28 with TRBJ2-2; perhaps TRBD1 as D (6 bases). Germline V gene data show CDR1 as MDHEN and CDR2 as SYDVKM. This CDR3 region has 15 residues. V was cut by 6 bases and J by 3 bases, with 14 bases left in between. CDR3: CASRSGDTYTGELFF. CDR3 sequence (DNA): TGTGCCAGCAGATCTGGGGACACTTACACCGGGGAGCTGTTTTTT.

The chain links TRBV7-9 to TRBJ1-5, with D possibly being TRBD1 (6 bases). The V and J ends lost 5 bases and 7 bases respectively, with 15 bases between them. Germline-derived CDR1 and CDR2 are SEHNR and FQNEAQ (reference sequence). The CDR3 runs 14 residues. CDR3 loop: CASSGLGGNQPQHF. The DNA for the CDR3 is TGTGCCAGCAGCGGACTAGGGGGGAACCAGCCCCAGCATTTT. The full variable domain, completed using reference TRBV7-9 and TRBJ1-5, is DTGVSQNPRHKITKRGQNVTFRCDPISEHNRLYWYRQTLGQGPEFLTYFQNEAQLEKSRLLSDRFSAERPKGSFSTLEIQRTEQGDSAMYLCASSGLGGNQPQHFGDGTRLSIL.

J is TRBJ2-7 and V is TRBV4-3, with D perhaps matching TRBD1 (5 bases). In germline, CDR1 is LGHNA, CDR2 YSLEER. This CDR3 spans 15 amino acids. With 2 bases removed from V and 2 bases from J, the gap between germline ends came to 13 bases. This CDR3 reads CASSQLGTGTYEQYF. CDR3 coding DNA: TGCGCCAGCAGCCAATTAGGAACAGGAACCTACGAGCAGTACTTC.